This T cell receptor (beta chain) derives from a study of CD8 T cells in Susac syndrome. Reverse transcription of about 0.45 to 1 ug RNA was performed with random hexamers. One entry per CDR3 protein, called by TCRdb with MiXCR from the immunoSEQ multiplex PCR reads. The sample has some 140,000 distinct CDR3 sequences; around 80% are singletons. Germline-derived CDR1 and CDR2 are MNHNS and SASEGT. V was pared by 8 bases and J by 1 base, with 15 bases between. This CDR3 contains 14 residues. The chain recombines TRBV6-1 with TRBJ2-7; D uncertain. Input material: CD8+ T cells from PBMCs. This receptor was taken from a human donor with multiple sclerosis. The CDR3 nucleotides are TGTGCCAGCGCCCTACTCCAGAGTTCCTACGAGCAGTACGTC. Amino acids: CASALLQSSYEQYV.